The rows below give T cell receptor beta chains drawn from one sample of a study of T cell responses to AZD1222 COVID-19 vaccine. TCRdb's table, derived via immunoSEQ multiplex PCR, lists solely in-frame clones and lacks some. The sample carries under 200,000 clones, about nine tenths recorded once. The specimen was peripheral blood, collected on day 0 of AZD1222 vaccination. The receptors were gathered from an adult in good health. Each CDR3 is given with its conserved first and last residue.

v_call	j_call	cdr3_aa
TRBV5-4	TRBJ1-1	CASSLEAERQAFF
TRBV7-3	TRBJ1-2	CASSPSDRAYGYTF
TRBV7-9	TRBJ1-2	CASSYISGVDRGYTF
TRBV2	TRBJ2-5	CASTWTGGQETQYF
TRBV7-8	TRBJ2-1	CASSLYSGNNEQFF
TRBV7-2	TRBJ1-1	CASSSYRVGGAFF
TRBV6-2/TRBV6-3	TRBJ1-5	CASSLWDSSNQPQHF
TRBV7-9	TRBJ1-2	CASSLGGGGYTF
TRBV6-5	TRBJ1-6	CASSQRDNSPLHF
TRBV5-5	TRBJ2-1	CASSPWTGFDNEQFF
TRBV28	TRBJ2-7	CATYGGANYEQYF
TRBV19	TRBJ2-1	CASSIASSGAEQFF
TRBV4-1	TRBJ2-7	CASSQAASSSYEQYF
TRBV27	TRBJ2-7	CASSRPRTSRSYEQYF
TRBV27	TRBJ1-1	CASSFSMNTEAFF
TRBV25-1	TRBJ1-1	CASSGDSSNTEAFF
TRBV11-2	TRBJ2-1	CASSLGGPQFF
TRBV19	TRBJ1-6	CASSIRQPNSPLHF
TRBV9	TRBJ1-1	CASSPGGGEGAYTEAFF
TRBV7-9	TRBJ1-2	CASSLGTGRPYGYTF
TRBV9	TRBJ2-3	CASSVAGTTTDTQYF
TRBV27	TRBJ2-1	CASSSGTGWSYNEQFF
TRBV28	TRBJ2-2	CASSSPRTAGELFF
TRBV10-3	TRBJ2-3	CAISPRGAADTQYF
TRBV28	TRBJ2-7	CASSSGDRGLYEQYF
TRBV9	TRBJ2-1	CASSALGTFYNEQFF
TRBV7-2	TRBJ1-6	CASSLGQDNSPLHF
TRBV6-5	TRBJ1-6	CASSQTQYSPLHF
TRBV29-1	TRBJ1-6	CSVGVGGVGSPLHF
TRBV5-4	TRBJ1-2	CASSLGSRGGYGYTF
TRBV14	TRBJ1-1	CASSQVLNTEAFF
TRBV19	TRBJ2-5	CASSRSPGGETQYF
TRBV7-8	TRBJ1-1	CASSTPDRRGTEAFF
TRBV6-2/TRBV6-3	TRBJ2-5	CASSYSEYQETQYF
TRBV6-5	TRBJ1-2	CASSLGQGWDGYTF
TRBV29-1	TRBJ1-2	CSVPDIAWRGYTF
TRBV6-5	TRBJ1-5	CASSLSNSNQPQHF
TRBV9	TRBJ1-5	CASSVGAGPQPQHF
TRBV7-3	TRBJ2-3	CASSPQQGTQYF
TRBV6-2/TRBV6-3	TRBJ1-6	CASSMAPKGPNSPLHF
TRBV19	TRBJ2-7	CASSIGGAGSSYEQYF
TRBV29-1	TRBJ2-1	CSVDLSYNEQFF
TRBV28	TRBJ2-2	CASITPRGNTGELFF
TRBV30	TRBJ1-6	CAYSTALNSPLHF
TRBV5-6	TRBJ2-1	CASSGRSGARGNEQFF
TRBV6-4	TRBJ1-5	CASREGAFSNQPQHF
TRBV19	TRBJ1-3	CASSPWGLNSGNTIYF
TRBV28	TRBJ2-3	CASSLAGGGDTQYF
TRBV20-1	TRBJ1-5	CSASSGQGKGNQPQHF
TRBV11-2	TRBJ2-3	CASSLGGSLDTQYF
TRBV6-2/TRBV6-3	TRBJ1-1	CASSPVQGNTEAFF
TRBV15	TRBJ2-7	CATSRSGHQPAYEQYF
TRBV7-6	TRBJ1-1	CASTLRGAPNTEAFF
TRBV6-5	TRBJ1-1	CASSYPGYTEAFF
TRBV6-1	TRBJ2-1	CASKPGTGYNEQFF